Shown below are 30 T cell receptor beta chains from a single sample sequenced in a study of shared clonotypes between healthy human individuals. Terminally differentiated effector memory CD45RA+ cells were excluded by CCR7 positive selection of CD45RO-negative cells. Profiled with immunoSEQ multiplex PCR; TCRdb holds only in-frame clones, not every one. The table has 2 million to 2.5 million clones, just under 95% seen once. Sequenced: naive CD8+ T cells sorted from blood. These receptor sequences come from a man aged 18 to 30 in good health.

This chain links TRBV6-1 with TRBJ2-7, with a possible D match to TRBD2 (5 bases). The CDR3 sequence is 15 residues long. The V and J ends lost 5 bases and 1 base respectively, with 15 bases between them. Germline CDR1 MNHNS, CDR2 SASEGT. The CDR3 spells CASSPGLGPSYEQYF. The CDR3 DNA follows: TGTGCCAGCAGTCCTGGACTGGGTCCGTCCTACGAGCAGTACTTC.

The gene calls are TRBV10-3 and TRBJ1-1, with unresolved D. This CDR3 is 11 amino acids long. V dropped 5 bases and J dropped 3 bases, with 4 bases sitting between them. Germline V gives CDR1 ENHRY, CDR2 SYGVKD. The CDR3 loop is CAISSDTEAFF. The CDR3 nucleotides read TGTGCCATCAGTTCCGACACTGAAGCTTTCTTT.

The rearrangement uses TRBV6-1 and TRBJ2-7; TRBD2 agrees at 7 bases. The CDR3 consists of 14 residues. Germline CDR1 MNHNS, CDR2 SASEGT. The J segment lost 2 bases and the V segment lost 5 bases, leaving 6 bases of the junction unmatched. The CDR3 nucleotides are TGTGCCAGCAGTTCCTTAGGACTAGCCTACGAGCAGTACTTC. The encoded protein is CASSSLGLAYEQYF.

J is TRBJ1-5 and V is TRBV2, with 8 bases lining up with TRBD1. This CDR3 spans 14 amino acids. Germline CDR1 is SNHLY and CDR2 is FYNNEI. V lost 7 bases and J lost 3; bases outside the gene matches: 5. The CDR3 DNA reads as TGTGCCAGCAACGACAGGGGTGACAATCAGCCCCAGCATTTT. Translation gives CASNDRGDNQPQHF.

In the case of this clone: The identical CDR3 is also encoded by other nucleotide sequences in the sample. CDR3 DNA: TGTGCCAGCAGCTTGGGGGGGACAGATACGCAGTATTTT. Amino acid sequence: CASSLGGTDTQYF. This chain connects TRBV5-4 to TRBJ2-3; possibly TRBD1 or TRBD2 for D (5 bases each). CDR1 and CDR2 from the germline V gene are SGHNT and YYREEE (reference sequence). The V gene lost 0 bases and the J gene lost 3 bases, with 5 bases spanning the gap. The CDR3 runs 13 residues.

This clone was picked up one time. A much larger clone lies one base from this, so it may be a read error. In the same sample, other DNA sequences code for this CDR3. The V gene is TRBV7-9, the J gene TRBJ2-7; 7 nucleotides match TRBD2. CDR3 length: 13 residues. The V gene's germline CDR1 is SEHNR and CDR2 FQNEAQ (reference sequence). V gave up 3 bases and J gave up 4 bases; unmatched junction bases: 3. The CDR3 spells CASSFGGRYEQYF. The CDR3 coding sequence is TGTGCCAGCAGCTTCGGGGGGAGGTACGAGCAGTACTTC.

The chain links TRBV28 to TRBJ2-7, with D unclear. Trimming removed 3 bases at V and 2 bases at J, with 17 bases between. Germline V gene lookup returns CDR1 MDHEN and CDR2 SYDVKM. CDR3 length: 16 residues. CDR3 coding DNA: TGTGCCAGCAGTTTGCGCACTCTAGTTAGCCCCTACGAGCAGTACTTC. It translates to CASSLRTLVSPYEQYF.

V and J are TRBV2 and TRBJ1-3; a weak D match, TRBD1 (6 bases). Trimming cost V 7 bases and J 2 bases, with 15 bases left between them. CDR3 length: 15 amino acids. CDR1 is SNHLY and CDR2 is FYNNEI in the germline V gene. CDR3 protein: CASKEDSAPGNTIYF. In DNA, the CDR3 is TGTGCCAGCAAAGAGGACAGCGCGCCTGGAAACACCATATATTTT.

The genes are TRBV5-1 and TRBJ2-7, with D possibly TRBD1 on 6 matching bases. Per germline, CDR1 SGHRS and CDR2 YFSETQ. V was pared by 2 bases and J by 0 bases, with 12 bases between. This CDR3 region has 15 residues. In DNA, the CDR3 is TGCGCCAGCAGCTTTCGATGGACAGACTCCTACGAGCAGTACTTC. It encodes CASSFRWTDSYEQYF.

Comment on this clone: The same CDR3 is also encoded by other DNA sequences in this sample. This rearrangement joins TRBV19 to TRBJ1-1; D is perhaps TRBD1 (5 bases). Per the germline V gene, CDR1 is LNHDA and CDR2 is SQIVND (reference sequence). This CDR3 spans 14 amino acids. V lost 3 bases to trimming and J lost 0 bases, with 8 bases between them. The CDR3 reads CASSIGGLNTEAFF. The CDR3 DNA follows: TGTGCCAGTAGTATTGGGGGGTTGAACACTGAAGCTTTCTTT.

CDR3 sequence reads: CASSESLLGGSASGRAHTGELFF. Written as DNA, the CDR3 is TGTGCCAGCAGTGAAAGCCTTCTTGGAGGTTCGGCTAGCGGGAGGGCCCACACCGGGGAGCTGTTTTTT. The chain is built from TRBV2 and TRBJ2-2; 12 nucleotides agree with TRBD2. Germline V lookup: CDR1 SNHLY, CDR2 FYNNEI. Trimming cost V 2 bases and J 3 bases; bases outside gene matches: 22. The CDR3 consists of 23 residues.

The J gene is TRBJ2-5, the V gene TRBV11-3; 8 positions match TRBD1. CDR1 is SGHNT, CDR2 YENEEA, per germline. The CDR3 spans 13 residues. The V and J ends lost 4 bases and 4 bases, in that order; junction bases with no gene match: 2. The CDR3 DNA sequence: TGTGCCAGCAGCTCCGGACAGGGAGAGACCCAGTACTTC. It translates to CASSSGQGETQYF. Full variable domain (missing parts from reference TRBV11-3 and TRBJ2-5): EAGVVQSPRYKIIEKKQPVAFWCNPISGHNTLYWYLQNLGQGPELLIRYENEEAVDDSQLPKDRFSAERLKGVDSTLKIQPAELGDSAVYLCASSSGQGETQYFGPGTRLLVL.

This clone was detected only once. The chain uses TRBV27 and TRBJ1-2; 9 bases match TRBD1. V trimming: 0 bases; J trimming: 7 bases; junction bases outside the gene matches: 3. Germline assignment: CDR1 MNHEY and CDR2 SMNVEV (reference sequence). The CDR3 is made up of 14 amino acids. In DNA, the CDR3 is TGTGCCAGCAGTTTATCCGGGACAGGGAGTGGCTACACCTTC. Amino acid sequence: CASSLSGTGSGYTF.

Here the CDR3 reads CASSESGSAGKETQYF. CDR3 nucleotides: TGCGCCAGCAGTGAGTCGGGGTCAGCGGGGAAAGAGACCCAGTACTTC. The chain combines TRBV10-1 with TRBJ2-5, with 7 bases fitting TRBD2. The CDR3 totals 16 residues. Trimming took 0 bases from V and 3 from J; bases not matched to a gene: 7. Germline lookup yields CDR1 WNHNN and CDR2 SYGVQD (reference sequence).

The CDR3, as DNA: TGCGCCAGCAGCCAAGAAAGTTCGGCGAACTACGAGCAGTACTTC. Translating it yields CASSQESSANYEQYF. The gene calls are TRBV4-1 and TRBJ2-7; D is unresolved. In germline, CDR1 is MGHRA, CDR2 YSYEKL. Deletions cut 0 bases from V and 3 bases from J, with 12 bases between. CDR3 length: 15 amino acids.

The chain has TRBV2 and TRBJ2-5; no reliable D call. The J call may be mistaken, given a closer DNA end match to TRBJ2-7. CDR1 is SNHLY, CDR2 FYNNEI, per germline. There are 12 residues in the CDR3. The CDR3 loop reads CASSLATYEQYF. The CDR3 region has the DNA TGTGCCAGCAGTCTTGCGACCTACGAGCAGTACTTC.

This clone was picked up one time. This chain uses TRBV14 with TRBJ2-7; perhaps TRBD2 as D (6 bases). Germline V gene sequence: CDR1 SGHDN, CDR2 FVKESK. V lost 2 bases to trimming and J lost 3 bases, with 17 bases between them. CDR3 length: 16 residues. The CDR3 loop is CASSQYGRESYYEQYF. CDR3 bases: TGTGCCAGCAGCCAATATGGACGGGAGTCCTACTACGAGCAGTACTTC.

The rearrangement joins TRBV4-3 to TRBJ2-1, with 12 bases that match TRBD2. The CDR3 is made up of 18 amino acids. Germline lookup yields CDR1 LGHNA and CDR2 YSLEER. Losses at the gene ends were 1 base for V and 7 bases for J; bases not matched to a gene: 11. The CDR3 loop reads CASSQGLAGAEGGNEQFF. In DNA, the CDR3 is TGCGCCAGCAGCCAAGGACTAGCGGGAGCGGAGGGGGGGAATGAGCAGTTCTTC.

The chain combines TRBV27 with TRBJ2-7, with a weak D call TRBD2 (5 bases). Trimming stripped 4 bases from V and 2 bases from J, with 9 bases between. Germline V gene data show CDR1 as MNHEY and CDR2 as SMNVEV (reference sequence). This CDR3 is built from 13 residues. CDR3 protein: CASSSDGTYEQYF. The CDR3 bases are TGTGCCAGCAGTTCGGACGGGACCTACGAGCAGTACTTC.

V gene TRBV11-2 combines with J gene TRBJ1-3, with a possible D match to TRBD1 (6 bases). Germline CDR1 SGHAT, CDR2 FQNNGV. V lost 5 bases to trimming and J lost 4 bases, with 12 bases between them. This CDR3 has 14 amino acids. The CDR3: CASSLTGFGNTIYF. The DNA of the CDR3 is TGTGCCAGCAGCCTGACAGGTTTCGGAAACACCATATATTTT.

The chain has TRBV4-1 and TRBJ1-1; 8 positions agree with TRBD1. This CDR3 comprises 14 residues. Germline loops: CDR1 MGHRA, CDR2 YSYEKL. The trim removed 4 bases at V and 5 bases at J, leaving 6 bases unmatched. CDR3 sequence (DNA): TGCGCCAGCAGCCGTACACAGGGGGAGACTGAAGCTTTCTTT. Encoded protein: CASSRTQGETEAFF.

The chain's CDR3 is CASSQGVGQPQHF. For the CDR3, the DNA is TGTGCCAGCAGCCAAGGGGTCGGGCAGCCCCAGCATTTT. The chain carries TRBV14 and TRBJ1-5; D unresolved. From germline, CDR1 is SGHDN and CDR2 FVKESK. Trimming stripped 1 base from V and 7 bases from J, with 8 bases between. CDR3 size: 13 residues.

The chain combines TRBV5-4 with TRBJ1-1; D is perhaps TRBD1 (5 bases). Trimming took off 5 bases at V and 0 bases at J, with 11 bases between the two ends. The CDR3 consists of 14 residues. Germline CDR1 and CDR2: SGHNT and YYREEE (reference sequence). The CDR3 is CASSVDSLNTEAFF. The CDR3 DNA is TGTGCCAGCAGTGTTGACAGCCTGAACACTGAAGCTTTCTTT.

V gene TRBV5-6 combines with J gene TRBJ2-7; TRBD1 matches at 7 bases. CDR1 and CDR2 from the germline V gene are SGHDT and YYEEEE. The CDR3 length is 14 residues. Germline trimming cut 5 bases from V and 4 bases from J; bases unmatched to any gene: 9. The CDR3: CASSIRDRRYEQYF. The CDR3 bases are TGTGCCAGCAGTATCCGGGACAGACGATACGAGCAGTACTTC.

The rearrangement joins TRBV19 to TRBJ2-3, with 8 bases identical to TRBD2. This CDR3 region has 14 residues. Looked up from germline, CDR1 is LNHDA and CDR2 is SQIVND (reference sequence). Trimming took 1 base from V and 8 from J; bases not matched to a gene: 5. CDR3 region: CASSIAGGPGTQYF. CDR3 DNA sequence: TGTGCCAGTAGTATAGCGGGAGGGCCGGGTACGCAGTATTTT.

CDR3 sequence: CSVVGGGSETQYF. The DNA of the CDR3 is TGCAGCGTTGTTGGAGGGGGCTCAGAGACCCAGTACTTC. V is TRBV29-1 and J is TRBJ2-5, with TRBD1 as a possible D gene (7 bases). Trimming left V 4 bases short and J 4 bases short, with 13 bases between. Germline V lookup: CDR1 SQVTM, CDR2 ANQGSEA. This CDR3 is 13 amino acids long.

Notes on this clone: Distinct nucleotide sequences in the sample also encode this CDR3. The V gene is TRBV7-2, the J gene TRBJ1-1, with D perhaps matching TRBD1 (5 bases). V lost 1 base to trimming and J lost 0 bases, with 9 bases between them. In germline, CDR1 is SGHTA, CDR2 FQGNSA. The CDR3 extends over 15 amino acids. CDR3 DNA: TGTGCCAGCAGCTTAGTGCCAGGGATGAACACTGAAGCTTTCTTT. Translating it yields CASSLVPGMNTEAFF.

The genes are TRBV5-6 and TRBJ2-5; 10 bases agree with TRBD2. The V gene's germline CDR1 is SGHDT and CDR2 YYEEEE. The CDR3 loop spans 15 amino acids. J was trimmed by 5 bases and V by 4 bases; bases with no gene match: 8. Here the CDR3 DNA reads TGTGCCAGCAGCGTCCCTAGCGGGGGTTATGAGACCCAGTACTTC. This gives the protein CASSVPSGGYETQYF. Full variable domain (missing parts from reference TRBV5-6 and TRBJ2-5): DAGVTQSPTHLIKTRGQQVTLRCSPKSGHDTVSWYQQALGQGPQFIFQYYEEEERQRGNFPDRFSGHQFPNYSSELNVNALLLGDSALYLCASSVPSGGYETQYFGPGTRLLVL.

The chain has TRBV5-8 and TRBJ2-1, with D possibly matching TRBD2 (6 bases). Trimming took 3 bases from V and 5 from J, leaving 9 bases between them. Looked up from germline, CDR1 is SGHTS and CDR2 is YDEGEE. The CDR3 runs to 13 residues. The CDR3 nucleotides read TGTGCCAGCAGCTATGCGGGGCACAATGAGCAGTTCTTC. Amino acid sequence: CASSYAGHNEQFF. Full variable domain (remainder filled in from reference TRBV5-8 and TRBJ2-1): EAGVTQSPTHLIKTRGQQATLRCSPISGHTSVYWYQQALGLGLQFLLWYDEGEERNRGNFPPRFSGRQFPNYSSELNVNALELEDSALYLCASSYAGHNEQFFGPGTRLTVL.

The rearrangement joins TRBV4-1 to TRBJ1-2; maybe TRBD1 (5 bases). Trimming pared 4 bases from V and 8 bases from J, leaving 17 bases between. Germline CDR1 MGHRA, CDR2 YSYEKL. The CDR3 loop spans 14 amino acids. The CDR3 protein is CASSPGPLLQGYTF. The CDR3 DNA reads TGCGCCAGCAGCCCGGGACCCCTACTTCAGGGCTACACCTTC.